This T cell receptor beta chain stems from a study of PD-1 blockade in classical Hodgkin lymphoma. Study-wide results and caveats: Patients who began taking nivolumab under 1 year after ASCT were left out.

The germline V gene has CDR1 SQVTM and CDR2 ANQGSEA. V dropped 7 bases and J dropped 4; count of bases not matched to a gene: 9. The CDR3 loop spans 14 amino acids. As for this clone: As yet, its antigen is unknown.

Libraries were prepared by immunoSEQ multiplex PCR; TCRdb keeps only in-frame clonotypes and omits some of them. This sample has 49,000 or so clones, with about three quarters found just once. Brentuximab vedotin exposure varied among the patients, all of whom had relapsed after autologous stem cell transplantation. The input for sequencing was peripheral blood mononuclear cells (PBMCs), taken before the second cycle of nivolumab. The receptor comes from a human donor with classical Hodgkin lymphoma. The chain has TRBV29-1 and TRBJ2-1; TRBD2 matches at 8 bases. CDR3 DNA sequence: TGCAGCGCTCACGGGAGGGGGGGTTACAATGAGCAGTTCTTC. Its translation: CSAHGRGGYNEQFF.